The rows below give T cell receptor beta chains drawn from one sample of a study of blood T cell repertoires in COVID-19. Sequencing used immunoSEQ multiplex PCR; TCRdb keeps in-frame clones, though not all of them. The sample includes 250,000 to 350,000 clones, 90% of them seen just once. The sequenced material came from PBMCs or T cells enriched from blood (not recorded which). The receptor source for this set is a woman between 18 and 29 years old with acute COVID-19. The CDR3 runs from the conserved cysteine through the conserved F or W.

J | V | CDR3
TRBJ2-5 | TRBV4-1 | CASSPLVSGKETQYF
TRBJ2-3 | TRBV4-1 | CASSQEGAPSTDTQYF
TRBJ1-1 | TRBV29-1 | CSVEWGAEAFF
TRBJ2-1 | TRBV7-2 | CASAGGLYNEQFF
TRBJ1-5 | TRBV7-9 | CASSLGRVREDQPQHF
TRBJ2-1 | TRBV24-1 | CATSDPIAGDALDEQFF
TRBJ1-5 | TRBV7-9 | CASSPTGSNQPQHF
TRBJ2-7 | TRBV2 | CASSYYYEQYF
TRBJ1-5 | TRBV19 | CASSIIREDNQPQHF
TRBJ2-6 | TRBV5-1 | CASSLGTSGSSGANVLTF
TRBJ2-3 | TRBV7-3 | CASSSGLAGLLRTDTQYF
TRBJ2-5 | TRBV7-6 | CASSPGGLETQYF
TRBJ2-5 | TRBV18 | CASSPLPQETQYF
TRBJ2-1 | TRBV15 | CATSRKLQGLNEQFF
TRBJ1-3 | TRBV7-9 | CASSSVNAYSGNTIYF
TRBJ2-2 | TRBV9 | CASSVVAGTGELFF
TRBJ2-7 | TRBV27 | CASSPGLASSYEQYF
TRBJ1-5 | TRBV30 | CAWSGGQDPQPQHF
TRBJ2-5 | TRBV27 | CASSLGITSGGPGTQYF
TRBJ1-3 | TRBV4-1 | CASSHEEMTGNTIYF
TRBJ1-4 | TRBV7-9 | CASSLLGRYQPRSTEKLFF
TRBJ2-7 | TRBV21-1 | CASSPEDRGLDEQYF
TRBJ1-1 | TRBV12-5 | CASGPPQGAGTEAFF
TRBJ1-6 | TRBV6-5 | CASRGTRDSPLHF
TRBJ2-6 | TRBV2 | CASSSLYTSGANVLTF
TRBJ1-3 | TRBV5-1 | CASSLGYQTGESGNTIYF
TRBJ1-1 | TRBV19 | CASSQGSANTEAFF
TRBJ2-7 | TRBV5-1 | CASSRDVGSPYEQYF
TRBJ2-1 | TRBV15 | CATSGGLAGNYEQFF
TRBJ2-1 | TRBV11-2 | CASSPLGAGEANEQFF
TRBJ2-7 | TRBV28 | CASSFSGAPRSYEQYF
TRBJ1-2 | TRBV9 | CASSVDPARYGYTF
TRBJ2-1 | TRBV7-3 | CASSSETGFQFF
TRBJ2-5 | TRBV19 | CASSIQGMETQYF
TRBJ2-1 | TRBV28 | CASLPGTGVNEQFF
TRBJ2-2 | TRBV11-2 | CASSFGGQGATGELFF
TRBJ1-1 | TRBV18 | CASSRGGNTEAFF
TRBJ1-2 | TRBV3-1/TRBV3-2 | CASSGEGYGYTF
TRBJ1-6 | TRBV11-1 | CASSPRTVYNSPLHF
TRBJ1-1 | TRBV29-1 | CSHSSGRGNTEAFF
TRBJ2-7 | TRBV19 | CASSIVGQGSYEQYF
TRBJ1-6 | TRBV6-1 | CASSELGAVSNSPLHF
TRBJ2-5 | TRBV5-8 | CASSFHSATGGRETQYF
TRBJ2-7 | TRBV9 | CASSVGTGEGYEQYF
TRBJ2-7 | TRBV21-1 | CASSTHYEQYF
TRBJ2-1 | TRBV5-1 | CASSPRIMTSAGDEQFF
TRBJ2-1 | TRBV3-1/TRBV3-2 | CASSQTSGSYEQFF
TRBJ2-1 | TRBV9 | CASTPGGLAGERPYNEQFF
TRBJ2-7 | TRBV7-2 | CASSQGMGAYEQYF
TRBJ1-2 | TRBV5-6 | CASRLDDYGYTF
TRBJ1-2 | TRBV11-2 | CASSHARPGYGYTF
TRBJ2-3 | TRBV24-1 | CATSGLVPTDTQYF
TRBJ1-2 | TRBV28 | CASSFQTAHGYTF
TRBJ1-2 | TRBV6-4 | CASSDSRTGGGYTF
TRBJ2-1 | TRBV27 | CASRTAASAYNEQFF
TRBJ1-4 | TRBV3-1/TRBV3-2 | CASSPGPGEKLFF
TRBJ2-7 | TRBV3-1/TRBV3-2 | CASSPTPGLAGGEQYF
TRBJ1-1 | TRBV5-1 | CASSLVRVSNTEAFF
TRBJ2-1 | TRBV9 | CASGLGGNEQFF
TRBJ1-2 | TRBV6-5 | CASSWGTGNYGYTF